This T cell receptor beta chain was found in a study of cytomegalovirus exposure and HLA in healthy donors. Points from the study as a whole: Cytomegalovirus association was assigned to about 150 TCR beta chains. Per published accounts, TCR beta sequences correctly predicted the HLA-A and HLA-B alleles of most subjects.

For this clone: No antigen is known for it.

The PCR employed 60 Vbeta primers together with 13 Jbeta primers. TCRdb's copy holds only in-frame clones and misses some; the assay was immunoSEQ multiplex PCR. The sample gives 130,000 to 150,000 clones, more than 60% of which show up once; 8.8% is in the top ten. The CDR3 contains 16 residues. V was pared by 4 bases and J by 7 bases, with 13 bases of the junction left unmatched. Per the germline V gene, CDR1 is SEHNR and CDR2 is FQNEAQ (reference sequence). The material sequenced was PBMCs. The chain has TRBV7-9 and TRBJ2-7, with 10 nucleotides matching TRBD1. The sequence derives from a woman aged 45 to 65 in good health and CMV-seropositive. CDR3 coding DNA: TGTGCCAGCAGCTCCCGCGCGGGACAGGGGCGAGGGGAGCAGTACTTC. Its protein is CASSSRAGQGRGEQYF.